This TCR beta chain was retrieved from a study of sequential checkpoint blockade in melanoma. On the study more broadly: First-line arms were nivolumab then ipilimumab, or the reverse, randomized 1:1.

Clones were read by immunoSEQ multiplex PCR, and TCRdb kept only the in-frame ones, dropping some. In the table there are around 19,000 clones, roughly two thirds of which are singletons. Trimming pared 7 bases from V and 7 bases from J, leaving 16 bases between. The germline CDR1 and CDR2 sequences are SNHLY and FYNNEI. The CDR3 sequence is 13 residues long. Treatment of the sample: randomized to nivolumab then ipilimumab (arm A) or the reverse (arm B). Patients had received no earlier DNA-damaging chemotherapy. PBMC sorting kept live CD3+CD8+ cells without CD19 or CD56. The gene calls are TRBV2 and TRBJ1-2; D call uncertain. The sequence was collected from a human donor with melanoma. The material was CD8+ T cells sorted from blood (inferred from file names), obtained from a patient given nivolumab and ipilimumab in sequence. In nucleotides, the CDR3 is TGTGCCAGCACCCAGCCCGCGGGTCGTGGCTACACCTTC. Its protein product is CASTQPAGRGYTF.